This is a list of T cell receptor beta chains from one sample in a study of Ad26.COV2.S vaccination and SARS-CoV-2 variants. TCRdb's table, derived via immunoSEQ multiplex PCR, lists solely in-frame clones and lacks some. The profile shows 300,000 to 350,000 clones, about 87% of them singletons. The starting material was peripheral blood, obtained in a trial of Ad26.COV2.S vaccine versus placebo. All receptors derive from a person aged 18-60 years who received the Ad26.COV2.S COVID-19 vaccine or a placebo. The CDR3 runs from the conserved cysteine through the conserved F or W. Each record gives: clone size, V gene, J gene, D gene, CDR3 DNA, CDR3 protein. D genes are given only for firm matches. Some rows have no size entry. The others give once, few or many, or a class for an expanded clone.

NA	TRBV7-2	TRBJ2-2	NA	TGTGCCAGCAGCTTATCTATGACCGGGGAGCTGTTTTTT	CASSLSMTGELFF
once	TRBV5-1	TRBJ1-4	TRBD1	TGCGCCAGCAGCTTGCAGGACAGGGAGAATGAAAAACTGTTTTTT	CASSLQDRENEKLFF
NA	TRBV27	TRBJ2-7	NA	TGTGCCAGCAGTTCCTCCCTTGGGGTTCTCTACGAGCAGTACTTC	CASSSSLGVLYEQYF
NA	TRBV6-5	TRBJ2-3	NA	TGTGCCAGCAGTTATGCAGATACGCAGTATTTT	CASSYADTQYF
NA	TRBV6-4	TRBJ2-1	NA	TGTGCCAGCAAACTAGAAGATGTCTCCTACAATGAGCAGTTCTTC	CASKLEDVSYNEQFF
NA	TRBV7-2	TRBJ1-2	NA	TGTGCCAGCAGCTTAGAGCGGGACTCATATGGCTACACCTTC	CASSLERDSYGYTF
NA	TRBV28	TRBJ1-1	NA	TGTGCCAGCAGTTTAATAACTGAAGCTTTCTTT	CASSLITEAFF
few	TRBV15	TRBJ1-2	NA	TGTGCCACCAGCGCTTCTAACTATGGCTACACCTTC	CATSASNYGYTF
once	TRBV7-9	TRBJ1-4	NA	TGTGCCAGCAGCTTAGCGGCCAGCTATGAAAAACTGTTTTTT	CASSLAASYEKLFF
NA	TRBV28	TRBJ2-1	NA	TGTGCCAGCAGTAATAACAGGTTTTCTGAGCAGTTCTTC	CASSNNRFSEQFF
once	TRBV5-1	TRBJ2-2	NA	TGCGCCAGCAGCTGGGACGGGAACACCGGGGAGCTGTTTTTT	CASSWDGNTGELFF
NA	TRBV6-5	TRBJ2-1	NA	TGTGCCAGCAGTTACTCGAAAGGTGGAAGAGTTGCGCAGTTCTTC	CASSYSKGGRVAQFF
NA	TRBV25-1	TRBJ1-1	TRBD1	TGTGCCAGCACAAGGGCGGGGGACAGCGAAGCTTTCTTT	CASTRAGDSEAFF
NA	TRBV11-3	TRBJ2-2	NA	TGTGCCAGCAGCTCTATCAGTGGGTCCGGGGAGCTGTTTTTT	CASSSISGSGELFF
NA	TRBV6-5	TRBJ1-3	NA	TGTGCCAGCGCCGCAGGGCTTGGAAACACCATATATTTT	CASAAGLGNTIYF
NA	TRBV19	TRBJ2-3	NA	TGTGCCAGTAGTATAGGGATCGATACGCAGTATTTT	CASSIGIDTQYF
NA	TRBV30	TRBJ2-1	NA	TGTGCCTGGCAGAGGGTATCCTACAATGAGCAGTTCTTC	CAWQRVSYNEQFF
NA	TRBV5-1	TRBJ1-2	NA	TGCGCCAGCAGCTTGGGAGGAGTCAACAGAGACTATGGCTACACCTTC	CASSLGGVNRDYGYTF
NA	TRBV5-1	TRBJ1-1	TRBD1	TGCGCCAGCAGCGGGGGGACAGGCAACACTGAAGCTTTCTTT	CASSGGTGNTEAFF
NA	TRBV5-1	TRBJ2-3	NA	TGCGCCAGCAGCTTGGATGGGGGCAGAACAGATACGCAGTATTTT	CASSLDGGRTDTQYF
NA	TRBV2	TRBJ2-1	NA	TGTGCCACCCTACCTGATACAGGTTCTCTAAGCTCCTACAATGAGCAGTTCTTC	CATLPDTGSLSSYNEQFF
NA	TRBV4-3	TRBJ2-6	NA	TGCGCCAGCAGCCACCGGGTGGCTGGGGCCAACGTCCTGACTTTC	CASSHRVAGANVLTF
NA	TRBV30	TRBJ2-5	TRBD1	TGTGCCTGGACGAGACAGGGGGTACAAGAGACCCAGTACTTC	CAWTRQGVQETQYF
NA	TRBV4-3	TRBJ2-1	TRBD1	TGCGCCAGCAGCCAAGAGGGACAGGGGGCGCATAATGAGCAGTTCTTC	CASSQEGQGAHNEQFF
NA	TRBV4-2	TRBJ2-7	TRBD1	TGTGCCAGCAGCCAAGCGACAGGGGCTTACGAGCAGTACTTC	CASSQATGAYEQYF
NA	TRBV9	TRBJ2-5	TRBD2	TGTGCCAGCAGTGGGGGGGTCGGCCAAGAGACCCAGTACTTC	CASSGGVGQETQYF
NA	TRBV7-8	TRBJ1-5	NA	TGTGCCAGCAGCTCGCTTATAGATCGAGACTCGAAGAGCCCCCAGCATTTT	CASSSLIDRDSKSPQHF
NA	TRBV7-6	TRBJ1-1	TRBD1	TGTGCCAGCAGCCCGAAAGGACAGGGGTTAACTGAAGCTTTCTTT	CASSPKGQGLTEAFF
NA	TRBV6-2/TRBV6-3	TRBJ2-2	NA	TGTGCCAGCAGTAGGACCGCCCCGGTCACCGGGGAGCTGTTTTTT	CASSRTAPVTGELFF
once	TRBV10-3	TRBJ2-3	NA	TGTGCCATCAGCGTAAATTCAGGGAGAGATACGCAGTATTTT	CAISVNSGRDTQYF
NA	TRBV5-4	TRBJ2-7	NA	TGTGCCAGCAGCTCCCGGAGTGGCCGGTACGAGCAGTACTTC	CASSSRSGRYEQYF
NA	TRBV7-6	TRBJ1-1	TRBD1	TGTGCCAGCAGCCAGTGGACAGGGGACACTGAAGCTTTCTTT	CASSQWTGDTEAFF
NA	TRBV29-1	TRBJ1-3	NA	TGCAGCGTCCGGGGGGCGGATAGCTCTGGAAACACCATATATTTT	CSVRGADSSGNTIYF
NA	TRBV6-2/TRBV6-3	TRBJ2-7	TRBD1	TGTGCCAGCAGTTACTCCCCGGGGACAGGGAGATTCTACGAGCAGTACTTC	CASSYSPGTGRFYEQYF
NA	TRBV19	TRBJ2-1	TRBD2	TGTGCCAGTAGTAAGATAGCGGGAGGTCCCAATGAGCAGTTCTTC	CASSKIAGGPNEQFF
NA	TRBV30	TRBJ1-5	NA	TGTGCCTGGAGTGGCGGCCCGGGAAGCAATCAGCCCCAGCATTTT	CAWSGGPGSNQPQHF
few	TRBV10-3	TRBJ1-1	TRBD1	TGTGCCACGGGGGAGATGACAGGGTTGAACACTGAAGCTTTCTTT	CATGEMTGLNTEAFF
NA	TRBV27	TRBJ2-7	TRBD1	TGTGCCAGCACCTCGGGACAGTCCTATGGCGAGCAGTACTTC	CASTSGQSYGEQYF
NA	TRBV6-1	TRBJ1-3	NA	TGTGCCAGCAGTGAATTCCTATCGGGCTCTGGAAACACCATATATTTT	CASSEFLSGSGNTIYF